Detailed here is one T cell receptor (beta chain). The PCR had 60 Vbeta and 13 Jbeta primers. The table came from immunoSEQ multiplex PCR; TCRdb's copy has only in-frame clones and leaves some out. The sample includes approximately 170,000 clones, around 85% of them seen just once. The entry originates in a study of cytomegalovirus exposure and HLA in healthy donors. The CDR3 sequence is 14 residues long. CDR1 is SGHRS, CDR2 YFSETQ, per germline. The V end lost 0 bases, the J end lost 8 bases, and 14 bases lay between the germline ends. The sample taken for sequencing was PBMCs. The TCR sequence derives from a human donor in good health. The chain couples TRBV5-1 to TRBJ1-1, with D possibly TRBD1 on 6 matching bases. CDR3 region: CASSLGSDRIEAFF. The CDR3 bases are TGCGCCAGCAGCTTGGGATCTGACAGGATCGAAGCTTTCTTT.